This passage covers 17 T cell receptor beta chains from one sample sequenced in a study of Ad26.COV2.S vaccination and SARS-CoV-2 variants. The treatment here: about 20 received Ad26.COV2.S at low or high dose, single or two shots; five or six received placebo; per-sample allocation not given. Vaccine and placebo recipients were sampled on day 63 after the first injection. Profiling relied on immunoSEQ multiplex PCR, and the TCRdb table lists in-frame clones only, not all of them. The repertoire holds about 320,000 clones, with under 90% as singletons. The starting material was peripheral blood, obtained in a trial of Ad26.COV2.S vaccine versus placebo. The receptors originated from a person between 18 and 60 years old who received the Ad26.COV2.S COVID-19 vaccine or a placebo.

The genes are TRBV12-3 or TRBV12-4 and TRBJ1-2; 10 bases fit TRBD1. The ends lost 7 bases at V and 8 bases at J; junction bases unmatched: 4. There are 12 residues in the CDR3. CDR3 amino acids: CASTLTGGGYTF. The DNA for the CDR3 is TGTGCCAGCACCCTGACAGGGGGCGGCTACACCTTC.

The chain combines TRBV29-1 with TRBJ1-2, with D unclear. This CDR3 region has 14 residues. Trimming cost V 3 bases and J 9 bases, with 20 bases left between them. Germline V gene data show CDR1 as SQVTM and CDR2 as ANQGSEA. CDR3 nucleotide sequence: TGCAGCGTTGAGGGTTTCGGGCCTCTCGAATGCTACACCTTC. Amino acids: CSVEGFGPLECYTF.

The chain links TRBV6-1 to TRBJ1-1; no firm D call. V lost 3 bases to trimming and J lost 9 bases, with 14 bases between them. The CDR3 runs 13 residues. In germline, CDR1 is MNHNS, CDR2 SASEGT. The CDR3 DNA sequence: TGTGCCAGCAGTGATATTCGATCCCAGAAAGCTTTCTTT. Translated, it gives CASSDIRSQKAFF.

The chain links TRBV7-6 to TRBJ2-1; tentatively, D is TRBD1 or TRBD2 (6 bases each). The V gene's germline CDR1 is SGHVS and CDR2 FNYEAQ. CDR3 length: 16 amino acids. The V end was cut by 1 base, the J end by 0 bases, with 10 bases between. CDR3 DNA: TGTGCCAGCAGCTTAGACGGAGGGGGCTCCTACAATGAGCAGTTCTTC. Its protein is CASSLDGGGSYNEQFF.

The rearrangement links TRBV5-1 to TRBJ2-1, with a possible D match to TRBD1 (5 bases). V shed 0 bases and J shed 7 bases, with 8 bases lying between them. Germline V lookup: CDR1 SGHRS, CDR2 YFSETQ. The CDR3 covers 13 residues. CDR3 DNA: TGCGCCAGCAGCTTGGTAGCAGGGAATGAGCAGTTCTTC. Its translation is CASSLVAGNEQFF.

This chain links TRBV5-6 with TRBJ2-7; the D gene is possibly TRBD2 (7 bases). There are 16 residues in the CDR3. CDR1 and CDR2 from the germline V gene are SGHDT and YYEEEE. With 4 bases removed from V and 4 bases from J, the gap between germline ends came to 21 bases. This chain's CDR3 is CASSPGGPTGSYEQYV. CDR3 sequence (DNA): TGTGCCAGCAGCCCCGGGGGGCCCACGGGCTCTTACGAGCAGTACGTC.

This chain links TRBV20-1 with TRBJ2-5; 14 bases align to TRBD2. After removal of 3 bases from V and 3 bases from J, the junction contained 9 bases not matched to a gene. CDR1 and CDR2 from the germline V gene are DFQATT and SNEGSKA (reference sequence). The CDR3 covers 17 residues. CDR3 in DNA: TGCAGTGCTAGTAGGGGACTAGCGGGAGAACAGGAAGAGACCCAGTACTTC. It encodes CSASRGLAGEQEETQYF.

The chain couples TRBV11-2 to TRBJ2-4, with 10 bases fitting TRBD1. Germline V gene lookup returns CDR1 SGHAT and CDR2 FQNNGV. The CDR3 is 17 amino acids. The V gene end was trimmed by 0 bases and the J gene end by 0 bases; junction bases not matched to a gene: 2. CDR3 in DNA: TGTGCCAGCAGCTTAGAGCGGGACAGGGGAGCCAAAAACATTCAGTACTTC. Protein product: CASSLERDRGAKNIQYF.

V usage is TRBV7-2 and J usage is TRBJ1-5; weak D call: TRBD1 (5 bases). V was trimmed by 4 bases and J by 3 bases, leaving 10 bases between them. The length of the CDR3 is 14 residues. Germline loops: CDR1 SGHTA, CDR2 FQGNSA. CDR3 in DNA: TGTGCCAGCAGCTACGGGGCGGCCAATCAGCCCCAGCATTTT. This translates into CASSYGAANQPQHF.

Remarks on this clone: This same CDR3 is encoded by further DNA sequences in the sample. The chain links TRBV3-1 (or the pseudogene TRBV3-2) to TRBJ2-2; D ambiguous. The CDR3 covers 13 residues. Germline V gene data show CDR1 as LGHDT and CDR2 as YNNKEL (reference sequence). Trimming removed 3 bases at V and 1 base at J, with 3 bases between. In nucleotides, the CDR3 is TGTGCCAGCAGCCAGGGGAACACCGGGGAGCTGTTTTTT. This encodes CASSQGNTGELFF.

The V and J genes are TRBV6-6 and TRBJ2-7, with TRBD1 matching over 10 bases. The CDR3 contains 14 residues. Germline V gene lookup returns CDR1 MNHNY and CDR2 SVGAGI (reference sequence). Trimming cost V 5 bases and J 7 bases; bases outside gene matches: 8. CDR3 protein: CASSTRDRGAEQYF. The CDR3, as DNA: TGTGCCAGCAGTACCCGGGACAGGGGTGCGGAGCAGTACTTC.

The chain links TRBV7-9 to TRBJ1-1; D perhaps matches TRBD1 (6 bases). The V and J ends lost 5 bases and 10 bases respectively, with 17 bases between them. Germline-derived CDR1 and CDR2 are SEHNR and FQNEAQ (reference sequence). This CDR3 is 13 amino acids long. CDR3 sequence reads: CASSARTAMTAFF. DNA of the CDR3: TGTGCCAGCAGCGCCCGGACAGCTATGACAGCTTTCTTT.

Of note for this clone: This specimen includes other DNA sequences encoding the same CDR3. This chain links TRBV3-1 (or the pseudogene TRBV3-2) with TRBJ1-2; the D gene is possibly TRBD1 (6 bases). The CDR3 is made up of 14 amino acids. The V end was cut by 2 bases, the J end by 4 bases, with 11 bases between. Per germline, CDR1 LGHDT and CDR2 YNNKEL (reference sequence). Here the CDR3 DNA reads TGTGCCAGCAGCCAATTTACAGGGAGCTATGGCTACACCTTC. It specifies CASSQFTGSYGYTF.

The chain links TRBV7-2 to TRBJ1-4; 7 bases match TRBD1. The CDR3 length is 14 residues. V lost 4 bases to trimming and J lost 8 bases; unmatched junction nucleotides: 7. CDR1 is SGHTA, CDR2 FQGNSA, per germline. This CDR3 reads CASSWEGAGEKLFF. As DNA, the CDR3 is TGTGCCAGCAGCTGGGAGGGGGCAGGGGAAAAACTGTTTTTT.

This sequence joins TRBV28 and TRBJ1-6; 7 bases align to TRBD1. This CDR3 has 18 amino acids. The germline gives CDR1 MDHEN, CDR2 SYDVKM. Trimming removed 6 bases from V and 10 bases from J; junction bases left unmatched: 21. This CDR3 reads CASSRWETTGRLGSPLHF. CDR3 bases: TGTGCCAGCAGCCGTTGGGAGACGACAGGGCGTTTAGGATCACCCCTCCACTTT.

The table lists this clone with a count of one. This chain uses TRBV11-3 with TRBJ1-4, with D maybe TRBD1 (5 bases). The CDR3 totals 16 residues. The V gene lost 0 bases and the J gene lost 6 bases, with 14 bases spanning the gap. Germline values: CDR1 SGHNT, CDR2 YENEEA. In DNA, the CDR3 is TGTGCCAGCAGCTTAGAGGGAGGGACGACACATGAAAAACTGTTTTTT. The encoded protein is CASSLEGGTTHEKLFF.

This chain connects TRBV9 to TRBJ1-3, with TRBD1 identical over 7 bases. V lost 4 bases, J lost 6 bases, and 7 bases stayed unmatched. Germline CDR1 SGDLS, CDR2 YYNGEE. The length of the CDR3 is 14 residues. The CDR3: CASSQGTVENTIYF. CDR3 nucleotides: TGTGCCAGCAGCCAAGGGACAGTTGAAAACACCATATATTTT.